The T cell receptor (beta chain) described here comes from a study of blood T cell repertoires in COVID-19. Profiled with immunoSEQ multiplex PCR; TCRdb holds only in-frame clones, not every one. The sample holds approximately 270,000 clones; around nine tenths are singletons and the top ten take around 2%. V lost 6 bases, J lost 2 bases, and 14 bases lay in between. There are 15 residues in the CDR3. Germline V gene lookup returns CDR1 LNHDA and CDR2 SQIVND (reference sequence). The TCR was taken from a man aged 50 to 59 with acute or convalescent COVID-19. This sequence joins TRBV19 and TRBJ2-1; D perhaps matches TRBD1 (5 bases). Sequencing was performed on peripheral blood. CDR3 in DNA: TGTGCCAGTAGGGCACAGGAAGTGGCCTACAATGAGCAGTTCTTC. This encodes CASRAQEVAYNEQFF.